This T cell receptor (beta chain) comes out of a study of post-analysis software for immune sequencing data. To note about this clonotype: What it binds is not known.

Unique molecular identifiers were present in the TCR beta cDNA libraries. One entry per CDR3 protein, called by TCRdb with MiXCR from the PCR reads. Seen here are hundreds of thousands of distinct CDR3 sequences, approximately 53% observed once, and the top ten hold 4.6%. Broader study findings: Controls showed lower frequencies than patients for 5 or 6 TRBV segments, and TRBV5-6, TRBV5-1 and TRBV20-1 were among these.

This CDR3 has 18 amino acids. V dropped 4 bases and J dropped 0; count of bases not matched to a gene: 11. Germline V CDR1 and CDR2: SEHNR, FQNEAQ (reference sequence). Sample: blood. The TCR comes from a girl aged 5 to 17 with multiple sclerosis. The chain joins TRBV7-9 to TRBJ2-3, with 9 positions matching TRBD2. CDR3 sequence reads: CASSYNPLAGTSTDTQYF. CDR3 coding DNA: TGTGCCAGCAGCTACAACCCCCTAGCGGGGACTAGCACAGATACGCAGTATTTT.